Shown below are 30 T cell receptor beta chains from a single sample sequenced in a study of blood T cell repertoires in COVID-19. Profiling relied on immunoSEQ multiplex PCR, and the TCRdb table lists in-frame clones only, not all of them. The sample yields around 87,000 clones, roughly 90% seen once. The specimen sequenced was peripheral blood. These receptors were taken from a human donor with active COVID-19. The donor label of this sample is uncertain.

This clone appeared a single time. The chain has TRBV5-1 and TRBJ1-1; 8 nucleotides match TRBD1. Germline loops: CDR1 SGHRS, CDR2 YFSETQ. Trimming took 3 bases from V and 7 from J; bases not matched to a gene: 5. The CDR3 runs to 13 residues. In DNA form, the CDR3 reads TGCGCCAGCAGCTCCGGACAGGGATTTGAAGCTTTCTTT. This codes for CASSSGQGFEAFF.

The CDR3 nucleotides read TGTGCCATCAGCTTTAGCGGGGGAACCTACGAGCAGTACTTC. Amino acid sequence: CAISFSGGTYEQYF. The chain recombines TRBV10-3 with TRBJ2-7, with TRBD2 matching over 9 bases. This CDR3 spans 14 amino acids. Germline lookup yields CDR1 ENHRY and CDR2 SYGVKD. V was clipped by 6 bases and J by 2 bases; unmatched bases: 5.

The chain's CDR3 is CASSFQGATLSGNTIYF. The CDR3 DNA follows: TGTGCCAGCAGCTTTCAGGGGGCCACACTGTCAGGAAACACCATATATTTT. The genes are TRBV5-4 and TRBJ1-3, with 8 bases matching TRBD1. The CDR3 runs to 17 residues. V shed 2 bases and J 4 bases; nucleotides not matched to a gene: 11. The germline gives CDR1 SGHNT, CDR2 YYREEE (reference sequence).

In DNA form, the CDR3 reads TGCAGTGCCAGTTCGGGGGTCAATCAGCCCCAGCATTTT. It specifies CSASSGVNQPQHF. The V and J genes are TRBV20-1 and TRBJ1-5; TRBD1 might be the D (5 bases). Per germline, CDR1 DFQATT and CDR2 SNEGSKA (reference sequence). The CDR3 has 13 amino acids. Trimming removed 6 bases at V and 3 bases at J, with 12 bases between.

The chain is built from TRBV27 and TRBJ2-2; 8 positions agree with TRBD1. V trimming: 5 bases; J trimming: 7 bases; junction bases outside the gene matches: 3. CDR1 and CDR2 from the germline V gene are MNHEY and SMNVEV (reference sequence). This CDR3 contains 13 residues. This chain's CDR3 is CASSTGGIGELFF. The CDR3 DNA reads as TGTGCCAGCAGTACAGGGGGTATCGGGGAGCTGTTTTTT.

The rearrangement uses TRBV7-8 and TRBJ1-5; 9 nucleotides agree with TRBD1. Germline CDR1 SGHVS, CDR2 FQNEAQ. V shed 7 bases and J 4 bases; nucleotides not matched to a gene: 14. This CDR3 comprises 17 residues. CDR3 sequence reads: CASTLLPGQGMNQPQHF. The CDR3 DNA is TGTGCCAGCACCCTGCTACCGGGACAGGGAATGAATCAGCCCCAGCATTTT.

The V and J genes are TRBV10-3 and TRBJ1-2; maybe TRBD1 (6 bases). The germline V and J ends were trimmed by 3 bases and 0 bases, with 11 bases remaining between them. Per germline, CDR1 ENHRY and CDR2 SYGVKD. The CDR3 is made up of 15 amino acids. CDR3 bases: TGTGCCATCAGTGACCCGACAGGATCTAACTATGGCTACACCTTC. The encoded protein is CAISDPTGSNYGYTF.

The chain employs TRBV9 and TRBJ2-1, with 7 positions matching TRBD2. CDR1 SGDLS and CDR2 YYNGEE come from the germline V gene. V dropped 4 bases and J dropped 6; count of bases not matched to a gene: 10. The CDR3 runs 15 residues. CDR3 in amino acids: CASSLGTTTFNEQFF. The CDR3 nucleotides read TGTGCCAGCAGCCTAGGGACTACCACCTTCAATGAGCAGTTCTTC.

The chain couples TRBV6-2 or TRBV6-3 to TRBJ1-5; 7 bases fit TRBD1. V shed 4 bases, J shed 6 bases, and the junction held 3 bases outside the gene matches. The CDR3 extends over 13 amino acids. Germline V CDR1 and CDR2: MNHEY, SVGEGT. CDR3 loop: CASSWDSTQPQHF. The CDR3 nucleotides read TGTGCCAGCAGTTGGGACAGTACTCAGCCCCAGCATTTT.

This chain links TRBV6-5 with TRBJ2-7, with a weak D call TRBD2 (6 bases). From germline, CDR1 is MNHEY and CDR2 SVGAGI. V lost 6 bases, J lost 3 bases, and 18 bases lay in between. This CDR3 contains 15 residues. DNA for the CDR3: TGTGCCAGCAGGATCGATCCCTGGGGGGACTACGAGCAGTACTTC. It specifies CASRIDPWGDYEQYF.

The chain uses TRBV9 and TRBJ2-5, with 11 positions matching TRBD2. J was trimmed by 0 bases and V by 3 bases; bases with no gene match: 4. Germline loops: CDR1 SGDLS, CDR2 YYNGEE. CDR3 length: 16 amino acids. CDR3: CASSGRLAGYQETQYF. The CDR3 DNA follows: TGTGCCAGCAGCGGACGACTAGCGGGGTACCAAGAGACCCAGTACTTC.

The chain uses TRBV9 and TRBJ2-7, with 9 bases aligning to TRBD1. J lost 5 bases, V lost 4 bases, and 7 bases had no gene match. Germline loops: CDR1 SGDLS, CDR2 YYNGEE. The CDR3 sequence is 14 residues long. CDR3: CASSLGQGNNEQYF. CDR3 DNA: TGTGCCAGCAGCTTAGGACAGGGGAACAACGAGCAGTACTTC. Combining the CDR3 with reference TRBV9 and TRBJ2-7 gives the whole variable domain DSGVTQTPKHLITATGQRVTLRCSPRSGDLSVYWYQQSLDQGLQFLIQYYNGEERAKGNILERFSAQQFPDLHSELNLSSLELGDSALYFCASSLGQGNNEQYFGPGTRLTVT.

The chain links TRBV1 to TRBJ2-3; the D call TRBD2 from the table was never checked on the DNA. TRBV1 is a recognized pseudogene. The CDR3 runs 14 residues. In nucleotides, the CDR3 is TGCACCTGGGGGGAGGGGCGCCCCGCAGATACGCAGTATTTT. It codes for CTWGEGRPADTQYF.

The rearrangement joins TRBV2 to TRBJ1-2, with D unresolved. Germline V CDR1 and CDR2: SNHLY, FYNNEI. The length of the CDR3 is 12 residues. Deletions cut 6 bases from V and 4 bases from J, with 9 bases between. CDR3 in DNA: TGTGCCAGCAGGTCGGGGATCTATGGCTACACCTTC. Encoded protein: CASRSGIYGYTF.

This chain connects TRBV5-1 to TRBJ2-1; TRBD2 agrees at 12 bases. The germline V gene encodes CDR1 SGHRS and CDR2 YFSETQ. V lost 3 bases, J lost 4 bases, and 8 bases stayed unmatched. The CDR3 spans 17 residues. Here the CDR3 reads CASSSGTSGPAYNEQFF. The CDR3 DNA sequence: TGCGCCAGCAGCTCTGGGACTAGCGGGCCGGCATACAATGAGCAGTTCTTC.

J is TRBJ1-1 and V is TRBV25-1; TRBD1 might be the D (6 bases). The CDR3 is made up of 13 amino acids. Germline V gene sequence: CDR1 MGHDK, CDR2 SYGVNS. V lost 6 bases and J 3 bases, leaving 11 bases between the germline ends. The CDR3 loop reads CASSRGHYTEAFF. Here the CDR3 DNA reads TGTGCCAGCAGCAGGGGACACTACACTGAAGCTTTCTTT.

This chain uses TRBV10-3 with TRBJ1-1; the match to TRBD1 covers 11 bases. From germline, CDR1 is ENHRY and CDR2 SYGVKD. The CDR3 covers 17 residues. V trimming: 2 bases; J trimming: 2 bases; junction bases outside the gene matches: 7. The CDR3, as DNA: TGTGCCATCAGTGAGGAGGTAGGGACAGGGGGAAACACTGAAGCTTTCTTT. This translates into CAISEEVGTGGNTEAFF.

The rearrangement links TRBV15 to TRBJ2-7, with a tentative D call TRBD1 (8 bases). The CDR3 runs 17 residues. V was trimmed by 5 bases and J by 3 bases, leaving 23 bases between them. CDR1 is LNHNV, CDR2 YYDKDF, per germline (reference sequence). The CDR3 region has the DNA TGTGCCACCAGCCTACAGGGGGGGGCCGACGGGGTCTACGAGCAGTACTTC. It encodes CATSLQGGADGVYEQYF.

The chain couples TRBV7-9 to TRBJ2-1; 10 bases are a match to TRBD2. The CDR3 covers 16 residues. Trimming at V came to 0 bases and at J to 5 bases, leaving 4 bases not matched to a gene. From germline, CDR1 is SEHNR and CDR2 FQNEAQ (reference sequence). In nucleotides, the CDR3 is TGTGCCAGCAGCTTAGCACTAGCGGGACAGGACAATGAGCAGTTCTTC. Encoded protein: CASSLALAGQDNEQFF.

The V gene is TRBV7-2, the J gene TRBJ2-5, with TRBD1 as a possible D gene (6 bases). V was shortened by 5 bases and J by 7 bases, with 14 bases between the two germline ends. Germline values: CDR1 SGHTA, CDR2 FQGNSA. This CDR3 is 13 amino acids long. The CDR3 DNA is TGTGCCAGCAGCCCCTCCCCAGGGGTGACCCAGTACTTC. Protein product: CASSPSPGVTQYF.

As regards this clone: This same CDR3 is encoded by further DNA sequences in the sample. The chain carries TRBV9 and TRBJ1-1, with D maybe TRBD1 (5 bases). Looked up from germline, CDR1 is SGDLS and CDR2 is YYNGEE. The CDR3 is made up of 14 amino acids. V shed 1 base and J shed 0 bases, with 7 bases lying between them. The DNA of the CDR3 is TGTGCCAGCAGCGTACAGGGCATGAACACTGAAGCTTTCTTT. The encoded protein is CASSVQGMNTEAFF.

This chain connects TRBV11-2 to TRBJ2-7; D not certain. The CDR3 spans 14 residues. The germline V and J ends were trimmed by 1 base and 2 bases, with 9 bases remaining between them. Germline lookup yields CDR1 SGHAT and CDR2 FQNNGV. CDR3 DNA: TGTGCCAGCAGCTTAGCTCCAGTTGCCTACGAGCAGTACTTC. Translated, it gives CASSLAPVAYEQYF.

The chain uses TRBV2 and TRBJ2-2; 11 bases are a match to TRBD2. The germline CDR1 and CDR2 sequences are SNHLY and FYNNEI. J gave up 1 base and V 6 bases, and 4 bases lay outside the gene matches. CDR3 length equals 16 residues. CDR3 sequence (DNA): TGTGCCAGCAGGGAGGGACTAGCGGTGAACACCGGGGAGCTGTTTTTT. As protein: CASREGLAVNTGELFF.

CDR3 loop: CATDPPQGITDTQYF. The CDR3 DNA follows: TGTGCCACCGATCCACCACAGGGGATCACAGATACGCAGTATTTT. The gene calls are TRBV28 and TRBJ2-3; 7 bases agree with TRBD1. J gave up 2 bases and V 10 bases, and 12 bases lay outside the gene matches. CDR1 and CDR2 (germline): MDHEN, SYDVKM. The CDR3 totals 15 residues.

CDR3 sequence reads: CASSDPTGFGEKLFF. CDR3 in DNA: TGTGCCAGCAGTGACCCGACAGGGTTTGGTGAAAAACTGTTTTTT. The chain uses TRBV6-1 and TRBJ1-4; 7 positions agree with TRBD1. Germline V lookup: CDR1 MNHNS, CDR2 SASEGT. The CDR3 length is 15 residues. V shed 3 bases and J 7 bases; nucleotides not matched to a gene: 8.

The V and J genes are TRBV18 and TRBJ1-4; D may be TRBD1 (5 bases). V lost 4 bases to trimming and J lost 4 bases, with 13 bases between them. The CDR3 contains 15 residues. Germline CDR1 and CDR2: KGHSH and LQKENI. Written as DNA, the CDR3 is TGTGCCAGCTCACGACACGGGGGGGTTAATGAAAAACTGTTTTTT. Its protein product is CASSRHGGVNEKLFF.

The chain combines TRBV5-1 with TRBJ1-2; no definite D call. The V end was cut by 4 bases, the J end by 8 bases, with 15 bases between. Per germline, CDR1 SGHRS and CDR2 YFSETQ. The CDR3 is 13 residues long. The CDR3 bases are TGCGCCAGCAGCCCCCCCAGTCCTCGAGGCTACACCTTC. Protein: CASSPPSPRGYTF.

This rearrangement joins TRBV11-3 to TRBJ2-1; D unresolved. Germline V gene lookup returns CDR1 SGHNT and CDR2 YENEEA. The V end was cut by 4 bases, the J end by 7 bases, with 8 bases between. This CDR3 has 12 amino acids. The CDR3 region is CASSSRLNEQFF. DNA for the CDR3: TGTGCCAGCAGCTCTAGACTTAATGAGCAGTTCTTC.

The chain employs TRBV6-2 or TRBV6-3 and TRBJ2-7, with 9 bases matching TRBD1. Unmatched junction bases numbered 2, after V lost 4 bases and J lost 4 bases. The CDR3 runs to 13 residues. Looked up from germline, CDR1 is MNHEY and CDR2 is SVGEGT. CDR3 bases: TGTGCCAGCAGTTGGGACAGGGAGTACGAGCAGTACTTC. Encoded protein: CASSWDREYEQYF.

The chain has TRBV9 and TRBJ1-2; D is uncertain. V shed 5 bases and J shed 4 bases, with 18 bases lying between them. Germline V gene sequence: CDR1 SGDLS, CDR2 YYNGEE. This CDR3 has 15 amino acids. The CDR3 sequence: CASSALPTVVYGYTF. The CDR3 nucleotides read TGTGCCAGCAGTGCTCTCCCTACGGTCGTCTATGGCTACACCTTC.